These T cell receptor beta chains were read from a single sample in a study of OX40 agonist ivuxolimab in advanced cancers. Sequenced by immunoSEQ multiplex PCR; TCRdb stores in-frame clones only, minus some. The sample has 30,000 to 35,000 clones; more than 65% are singletons. This sample comprised CD4+ or CD8+ T cells sorted from blood, obtained in a trial of the OX40 agonist ivuxolimab. These receptors all come from an adult with an advanced solid tumor such as melanoma, head and neck, liver or kidney cancer. CDR3s include the opening cysteine and the closing phenylalanine or tryptophan. The order of the fields is J gene, clone size, V gene, D gene, CDR3 DNA, CDR3 protein. The D gene is left open where the match is weak. Rows may omit the clone size; those that give it use once, few, many or a size class.

>TRBJ1-6|.|TRBV2|.
TGTGCCAGCAGTGGGATGGCAGGCTATAATTCACCCCTCCACTTT
CASSGMAGYNSPLHF
>TRBJ2-1|.|TRBV14|.
TGTGCCAGCAGCCAACCTGGGGGGGGGCGAGGGCAGTTCTTC
CASSQPGGGRGQFF
>TRBJ1-1|.|TRBV5-6|TRBD1
TGTGCCAGCAGCTCGACAGGGGATTACACTGAAGCTTTCTTT
CASSSTGDYTEAFF
>TRBJ2-5|.|TRBV5-4|.
TGTGCCAGCAGCTTGGATAGCCAAGAGACCCAGTACTTC
CASSLDSQETQYF
>TRBJ1-2|.|TRBV28|.
TGTGCCAGCAGTTCCTCATCAAACTATGGCTACACCTTC
CASSSSSNYGYTF
>TRBJ1-1|few|TRBV5-1|.
TGCGCCAGCAGCCTTTCGAGAGGGGCACCATTTGAAGCTTTCTTT
CASSLSRGAPFEAFF
>TRBJ2-7|.|TRBV5-1|TRBD1
TGCGCCAGCAGCTTGGGGCATGTTATGACAGGGGTCACCTACGAGCAGTACTTC
CASSLGHVMTGVTYEQYF
>TRBJ1-2|.|TRBV9|.
TGTGCCAGCAGCGTGGATGGGACGGTTAACTATGGCTACACCTTC
CASSVDGTVNYGYTF
>TRBJ2-5|.|TRBV27|.
TGTGCCAGCAATGGGGACGGAGAGACCCAGTACTTC
CASNGDGETQYF
>TRBJ1-4|.|TRBV5-5|.
TGTGCCAGCAGCCCCCTCGCAGGCGATAAAACTAATGAAAAACTGTTTTTT
CASSPLAGDKTNEKLFF